This T cell receptor (beta chain) was captured in a study of blood T cells in healthy people across ages. A second about 7 to 11 cycle PCR used barcoded and J-beta primers. TCRdb reprocessed the 5' RACE reads via MiXCR and lists one record per CDR3 protein. The repertoire holds about 1 million distinct CDR3 sequences, approximately 25% seen once, with less than 0.85% in the top ten. Germline-derived CDR1 and CDR2 are DFQATT and SNEGSKA (reference sequence). The germline V and J ends were trimmed by 6 bases and 8 bases, with 20 bases remaining between them. The CDR3 sequence is 14 residues long. The data were also submitted as part of a second study, on T cells of mothers and their children.

Sequenced: blood. The J gene is TRBJ2-1, the V gene TRBV20-1, with D tentatively TRBD1 (6 bases). This receptor was taken from a girl aged 2-10 years in good health. CDR3 DNA sequence: TGCAGTGCGAACACAGGGTCGGCACGAGATGAGCAGTTCTTC. Translation gives CSANTGSARDEQFF.